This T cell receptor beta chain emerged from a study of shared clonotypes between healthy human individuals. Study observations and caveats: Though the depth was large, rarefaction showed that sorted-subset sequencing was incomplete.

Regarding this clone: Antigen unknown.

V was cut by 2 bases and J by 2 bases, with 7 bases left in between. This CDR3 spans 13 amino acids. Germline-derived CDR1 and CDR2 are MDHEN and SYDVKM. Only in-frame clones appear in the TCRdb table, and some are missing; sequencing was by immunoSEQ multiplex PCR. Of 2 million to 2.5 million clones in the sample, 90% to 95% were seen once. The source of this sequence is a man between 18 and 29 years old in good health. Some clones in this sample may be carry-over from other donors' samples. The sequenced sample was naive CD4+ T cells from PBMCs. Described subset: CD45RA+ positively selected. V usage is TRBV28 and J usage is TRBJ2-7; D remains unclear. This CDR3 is CASSLDKTYEQYF. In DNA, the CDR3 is TGTGCCAGCAGTTTAGACAAAACCTACGAGCAGTACTTC.